One and the same sample provided the 2 T cell receptor beta chains below, sequenced in a study of OX40 agonist ivuxolimab in advanced cancers. Only in-frame clones appear in the TCRdb table, and some are missing; sequencing was by immunoSEQ multiplex PCR. Among tens of thousands of clones listed, around 77% were seen once. The sequencing here drew on CD4+ or CD8+ T cells sorted from blood, taken in a trial of the OX40 agonist ivuxolimab. The receptors were sampled from an adult with an advanced solid tumor such as melanoma, head and neck, liver or kidney cancer.

The V and J genes are TRBV7-6 and TRBJ1-5; 10 bases fit TRBD1. Germline V CDR1 and CDR2: SGHVS, FNYEAQ. V shed 2 bases, J shed 6 bases, and the junction held 10 bases outside the gene matches. There are 17 residues in the CDR3. The CDR3 loop reads CASSLTDRGFYGQPQHF. CDR3 nucleotide sequence: TGTGCCAGCAGCTTAACGGACAGGGGGTTTTACGGTCAGCCCCAGCATTTT.

The count of this clone is one. The chain joins TRBV28 to TRBJ1-2; 12 nucleotides match TRBD1. The CDR3 is 16 amino acids. Germline V CDR1 and CDR2: MDHEN, SYDVKM. J lost 4 bases, V lost 4 bases, and 7 bases had no gene match. The CDR3 loop reads CASSSGGTGGLYGYTF. In nucleotides, the CDR3 is TGTGCCAGCAGTTCTGGGGGGACAGGGGGCCTCTATGGCTACACCTTC.